This T cell receptor beta chain is drawn from a study of T cells in Graves' hyperthyroidism and ophthalmopathy. Study in general: The initial diagnosis was the point when peripheral blood was collected, ahead of any treatment. The study's findings and limits: Stable hyperthyroidism and ophthalmopathy were separated using 13 V-J signatures. Among clonotypes expanded in thyroid above 0.001, most were also found in blood.

Progressors' blood was drawn at hyperthyroidism diagnosis, before ophthalmopathy symptoms. This clonotype was found once. Its target is not known. A much larger clone differs from this one at a single base, so this may be a read error. This CDR3 has 12 residues. The germline V gene has CDR1 SQVTM and CDR2 ANQGSEA. Amplified TCR beta CDR3 regions derived from RNA transcripts. A set of HTBI primers served as the primers for a first-round RT-PCR of the TCR CDR3. TCRdb called the multiplex PCR reads again in MiXCR, with one record for every CDR3 protein. The table lists about 130,000 distinct CDR3 sequences, more than 20% of them singletons, with 67% in the top ten.

V is TRBV29-1 and J is TRBJ2-1; TRBD2 agrees at 9 bases. This TCR was recovered from a woman in her fifties or sixties with Graves' hyperthyroidism that later progressed to Graves' ophthalmopathy. Sequencing was performed on blood. The CDR3 is CSVEREGNEQLF. Written as DNA, the CDR3 is TGCAGCGTTGAGCGGGAGGGCAATGAGCAGCTCTTC.